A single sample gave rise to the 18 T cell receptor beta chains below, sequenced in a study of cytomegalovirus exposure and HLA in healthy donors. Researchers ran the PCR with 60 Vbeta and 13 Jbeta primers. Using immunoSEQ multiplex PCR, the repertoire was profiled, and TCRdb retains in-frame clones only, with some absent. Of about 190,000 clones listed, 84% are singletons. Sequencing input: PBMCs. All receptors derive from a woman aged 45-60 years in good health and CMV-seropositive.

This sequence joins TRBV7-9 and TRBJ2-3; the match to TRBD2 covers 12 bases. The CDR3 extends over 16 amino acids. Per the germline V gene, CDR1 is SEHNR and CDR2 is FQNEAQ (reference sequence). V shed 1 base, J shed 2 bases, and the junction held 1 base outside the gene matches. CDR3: CASSLGLAGATDTQYF. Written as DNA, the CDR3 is TGTGCCAGCAGCTTAGGACTAGCGGGGGCCACAGATACGCAGTATTTT. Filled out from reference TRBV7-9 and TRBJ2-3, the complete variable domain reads DTGVSQNPRHKITKRGQNVTFRCDPISEHNRLYWYRQTLGQGPEFLTYFQNEAQLEKSRLLSDRFSAERPKGSFSTLEIQRTEQGDSAMYLCASSLGLAGATDTQYFGPGTRLTVL.

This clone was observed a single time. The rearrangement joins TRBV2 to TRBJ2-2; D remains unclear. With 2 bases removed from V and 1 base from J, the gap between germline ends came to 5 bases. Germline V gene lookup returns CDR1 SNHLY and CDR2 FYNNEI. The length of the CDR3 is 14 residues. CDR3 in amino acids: CASSENWNTGELFF. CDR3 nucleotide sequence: TGTGCCAGCAGTGAAAACTGGAACACCGGGGAGCTGTTTTTT.

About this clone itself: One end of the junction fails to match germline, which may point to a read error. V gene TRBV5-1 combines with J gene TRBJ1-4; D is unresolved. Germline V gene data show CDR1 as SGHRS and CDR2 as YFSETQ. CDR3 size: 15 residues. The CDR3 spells CASSLAGSTNEKLFF. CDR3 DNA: TGTGCCAGCAGCTTGGCTGGCTCTACTAATGAAAAACTGTTTTTT.

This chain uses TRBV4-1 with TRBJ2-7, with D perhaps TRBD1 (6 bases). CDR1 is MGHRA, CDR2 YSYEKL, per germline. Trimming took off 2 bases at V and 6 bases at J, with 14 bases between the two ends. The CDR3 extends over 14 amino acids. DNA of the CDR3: TGCGCCAGCAGCCAATATACAGGGAAACCCGAGCAGTACTTC. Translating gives CASSQYTGKPEQYF.

The CDR3 bases are TGTGCCAGCAGGAGGGTGACTAGCGGATACGAGCAGTACTTC. The encoded protein is CASRRVTSGYEQYF. The chain combines TRBV6-1 with TRBJ2-7, with 9 nucleotides matching TRBD2. The CDR3 runs 14 residues. CDR1 is MNHNS and CDR2 is SASEGT in the germline V gene. The ends lost 6 bases at V and 4 bases at J; junction bases unmatched: 7.

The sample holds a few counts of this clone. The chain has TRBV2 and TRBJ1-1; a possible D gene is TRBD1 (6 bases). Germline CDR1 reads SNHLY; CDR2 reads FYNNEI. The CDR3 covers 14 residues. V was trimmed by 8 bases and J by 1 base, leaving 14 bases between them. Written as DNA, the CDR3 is TGTGCCAGCCGAAGCCAGGGGACGAACACTGAAGCTTTCTTT. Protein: CASRSQGTNTEAFF.

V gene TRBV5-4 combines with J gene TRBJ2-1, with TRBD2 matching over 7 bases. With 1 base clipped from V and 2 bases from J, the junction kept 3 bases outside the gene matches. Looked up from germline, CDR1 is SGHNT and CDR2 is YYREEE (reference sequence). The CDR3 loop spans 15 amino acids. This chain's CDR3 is CASSLSRGTYNEQFF. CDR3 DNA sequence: TGTGCCAGCAGCTTGTCGCGGGGGACCTACAATGAGCAGTTCTTC. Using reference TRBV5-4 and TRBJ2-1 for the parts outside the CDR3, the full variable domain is ETGVTQSPTHLIKTRGQQVTLRCSSQSGHNTVSWYQQALGQGPQFIFQYYREEENGRGNFPPRFSGLQFPNYSSELNVNALELDDSALYLCASSLSRGTYNEQFFGPGTRLTVL.

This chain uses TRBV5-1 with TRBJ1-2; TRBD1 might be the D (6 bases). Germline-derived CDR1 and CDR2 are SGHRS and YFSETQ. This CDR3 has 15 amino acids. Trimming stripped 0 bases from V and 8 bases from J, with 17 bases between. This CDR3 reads CASSLADGTRGGYTF. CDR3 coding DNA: TGCGCCAGCAGCTTGGCTGATGGGACAAGAGGCGGCTACACCTTC.

CDR3 sequence (DNA): TGTGCCAGCAGCGTCATAGGGGTGAATACCGGGGAGCTGTTTTTT. As protein: CASSVIGVNTGELFF. The chain carries TRBV28 and TRBJ2-2, with D tentatively TRBD1 (5 bases). CDR1 is MDHEN and CDR2 is SYDVKM in the germline V gene. Trimming cost V 6 bases and J 5 bases, with 16 bases left between them. The CDR3 runs 15 residues.

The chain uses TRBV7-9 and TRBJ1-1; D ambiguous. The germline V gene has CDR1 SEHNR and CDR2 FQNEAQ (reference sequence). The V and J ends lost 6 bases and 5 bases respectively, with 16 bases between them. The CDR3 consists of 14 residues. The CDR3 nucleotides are TGTGCCAGCAGTCCCTCCCTGAGTGGTACTGAAGCTTTCTTT. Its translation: CASSPSLSGTEAFF.

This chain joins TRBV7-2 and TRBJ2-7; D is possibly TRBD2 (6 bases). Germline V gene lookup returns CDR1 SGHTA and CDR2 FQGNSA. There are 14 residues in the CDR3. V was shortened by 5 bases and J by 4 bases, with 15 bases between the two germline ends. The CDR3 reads CASSPGPGGYEQYF. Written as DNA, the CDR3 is TGTGCCAGCAGCCCTGGCCCCGGGGGTTACGAGCAGTACTTC. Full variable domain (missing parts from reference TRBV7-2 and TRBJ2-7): GAGVSQSPSNKVTEKGKDVELRCDPISGHTALYWYRQSLGQGLEFLIYFQGNSAPDKSGLPSDRFSAERTGGSVSTLTIQRTQQEDSAVYLCASSPGPGGYEQYFGPGTRLTVT.

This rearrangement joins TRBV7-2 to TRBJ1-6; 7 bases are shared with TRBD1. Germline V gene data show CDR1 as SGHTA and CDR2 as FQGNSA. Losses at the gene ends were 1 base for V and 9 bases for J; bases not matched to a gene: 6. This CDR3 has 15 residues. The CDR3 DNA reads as TGTGCCAGCAGCTTAGGGGACAGTTTAAGTTCACCCCTCCACTTT. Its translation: CASSLGDSLSSPLHF.

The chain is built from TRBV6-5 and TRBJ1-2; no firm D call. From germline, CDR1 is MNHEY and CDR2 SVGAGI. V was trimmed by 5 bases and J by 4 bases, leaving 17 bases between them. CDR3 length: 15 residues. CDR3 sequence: CASSLVLDGSYGYTF. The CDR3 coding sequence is TGTGCCAGCAGTCTTGTCCTAGACGGAAGCTATGGCTACACCTTC.

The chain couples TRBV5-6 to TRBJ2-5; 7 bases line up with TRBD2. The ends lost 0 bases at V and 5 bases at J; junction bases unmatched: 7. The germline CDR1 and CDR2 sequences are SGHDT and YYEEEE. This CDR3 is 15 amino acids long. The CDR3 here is CASSLASGGRETQYF. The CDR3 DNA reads TGTGCCAGCAGCTTGGCGTCGGGGGGACGCGAGACCCAGTACTTC.

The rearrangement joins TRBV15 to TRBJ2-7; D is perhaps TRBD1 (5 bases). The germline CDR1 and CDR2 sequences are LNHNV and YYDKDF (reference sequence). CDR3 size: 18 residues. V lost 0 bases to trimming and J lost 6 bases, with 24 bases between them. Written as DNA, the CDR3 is TGTGCCACCAGCAGAGATAGGTCCCCAGGGAAATCCAGAAGCGAGCAGTACTTC. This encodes CATSRDRSPGKSRSEQYF.

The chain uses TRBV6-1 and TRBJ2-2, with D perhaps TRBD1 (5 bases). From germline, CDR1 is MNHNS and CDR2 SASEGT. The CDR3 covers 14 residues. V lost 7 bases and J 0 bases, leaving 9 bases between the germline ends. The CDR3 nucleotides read TGTGCCAGCATTCGACAGCCGAACACCGGGGAGCTGTTTTTT. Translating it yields CASIRQPNTGELFF.

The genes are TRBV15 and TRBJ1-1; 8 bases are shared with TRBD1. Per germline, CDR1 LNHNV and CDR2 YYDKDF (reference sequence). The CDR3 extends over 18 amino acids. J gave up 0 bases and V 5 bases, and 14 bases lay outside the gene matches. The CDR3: CATSPRGPMGGLNTEAFF. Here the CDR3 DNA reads TGTGCCACCAGCCCCAGGGGGCCGATGGGGGGGTTGAACACTGAAGCTTTCTTT.

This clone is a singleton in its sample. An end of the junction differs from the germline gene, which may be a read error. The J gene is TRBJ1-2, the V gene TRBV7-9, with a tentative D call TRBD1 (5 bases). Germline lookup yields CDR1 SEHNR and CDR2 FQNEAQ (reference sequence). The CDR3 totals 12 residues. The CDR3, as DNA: TGTTCCAGCAGCTTCGGGACTTATGGCTACACCTTC. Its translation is CSSSFGTYGYTF.